The 28 T cell receptor beta chains given below trace back to one sample, sequenced in a study of response to subunit inactivated influenza vaccine. TCRdb reprocessed the RT-PCR reads with MiXCR, giving one entry per CDR3 protein. This table has over 650,000 distinct CDR3 sequences, less than 20% appearing once. The sequencing used PBMCs from blood, collected roughly 5 days after vaccination. The receptor set was obtained from a man aged 45-65 years who received an inactivated influenza vaccine.

The chain carries TRBV6-5 and TRBJ2-7, with D hard to call. The germline gives CDR1 MNHEY, CDR2 SVGAGI. V was shortened by 2 bases and J by 0 bases, with 14 bases between the two germline ends. This CDR3 spans 16 amino acids. The DNA for the CDR3 is TGTGCCAGCAGTTACGGGTTCGGCAGAGCCTCCTACGAGCAGTACTTC. It codes for CASSYGFGRASYEQYF.

This clonotype has a handful of counts. The rearrangement links TRBV5-1 to TRBJ1-2; the D gene is possibly TRBD1 (5 bases). Trimming took 6 bases from V and 6 from J, leaving 6 bases between them. CDR3 length: 10 residues. Germline assignment: CDR1 SGHRS and CDR2 YFSETQ. The CDR3 loop reads CASKGDGYTF. CDR3 nucleotide sequence: TGCGCCAGCAAAGGGGATGGCTACACCTTC.

This clonotype showed up many times. The rearrangement joins TRBV20-1 to TRBJ2-3, with 7 bases fitting TRBD1. Germline lookup yields CDR1 DFQATT and CDR2 SNEGSKA (reference sequence). This CDR3 contains 15 residues. Trimming at V came to 3 bases and at J to 2 bases, leaving 8 bases not matched to a gene. The CDR3 region has the DNA TGCAGTGCTAGGATGCACAGGGGATTCACAGATACGCAGTATTTT. The encoded protein is CSARMHRGFTDTQYF.

This clonotype was seen more than once but under ten times. The chain couples TRBV7-2 to TRBJ2-5; possible D gene TRBD2, 5 bases. Looked up from germline, CDR1 is SGHTA and CDR2 is FQGNSA. Trimming took 2 bases from V and 1 from J, leaving 11 bases between them. The CDR3 loop spans 15 amino acids. The CDR3 DNA reads as TGTGCCAGCAGCTTATTGGGCGGGTTCCAAGAGACCCAGTACTTC. Its protein product is CASSLLGGFQETQYF.

This chain joins TRBV2 and TRBJ2-1; D not resolved. V lost 7 bases and J 2 bases, leaving 12 bases between the germline ends. The CDR3 length is 14 residues. Germline V gene sequence: CDR1 SNHLY, CDR2 FYNNEI. The CDR3 spells CASTPESPYNEQFF. The DNA of the CDR3 is TGTGCCAGCACCCCGGAGTCCCCCTACAATGAGCAGTTCTTC. Supplemented by reference TRBV2 and TRBJ2-1, the full variable domain reads EPEVTQTPSHQVTQMGQEVILRCVPISNHLYFYWYRQILGQKVEFLVSFYNNEISEKSEIFDDQFSVERPDGSNFTLKIRSTKLEDSAMYFCASTPESPYNEQFFGPGTRLTVL.

The V gene is TRBV20-1, the J gene TRBJ2-7; TRBD2 matches 8 bases. The J segment lost 2 bases and the V segment lost 2 bases, leaving 5 bases of the junction unmatched. CDR1 is DFQATT and CDR2 is SNEGSKA in the germline V gene (reference sequence). The length of the CDR3 is 14 residues. The CDR3 sequence is CSARSSGRAYEQYF. Here the CDR3 DNA reads TGCAGTGCTAGATCTTCCGGGAGGGCCTACGAGCAGTACTTC.

This clonotype was detected only a few times. The chain couples TRBV14 to TRBJ1-1; D possibly corresponds to TRBD1 (5 bases). Germline CDR1 and CDR2: SGHDN and FVKESK. The CDR3 runs 15 residues. V was shortened by 3 bases and J by 10 bases, with 21 bases between the two germline ends. The CDR3 nucleotides read TGTGCCAGCAGCCAGATAACAGGTGTCGGCCTGCGAGCTTTCTTT. Encoded protein: CASSQITGVGLRAFF.

A few counts support this clonotype. The chain links TRBV20-1 to TRBJ2-1; D is perhaps TRBD2 (6 bases). Germline CDR1 is DFQATT and CDR2 is SNEGSKA (reference sequence). Trimming took 2 bases from V and 7 from J, leaving 18 bases between them. The CDR3 consists of 15 residues. CDR3 amino acids: CSARLRGSGRNEQFF. The CDR3 DNA follows: TGCAGTGCTAGACTTCGGGGGAGCGGAAGGAATGAGCAGTTCTTC.

This clonotype was counted between two and nine times. This sequence joins TRBV5-1 and TRBJ2-3; 10 nucleotides agree with TRBD2. The germline V gene encodes CDR1 SGHRS and CDR2 YFSETQ. This CDR3 is 17 amino acids long. With 10 bases clipped from V and 6 bases from J, the junction kept 20 bases outside the gene matches. The CDR3 loop is CASGGTSGVYNGDTQYF. CDR3 coding DNA: TGCGCCTCCGGAGGAACTAGCGGGGTTTATAATGGGGATACGCAGTATTTT.

As regards this clonotype: A junction boundary mismatches the germline segment, possibly from a read error. CDR3 coding DNA: TGTGCCAGTAGCTCGTTACTAGCGGGATCCTACGAGCAGTACTTC. Translating it yields CASSSLLAGSYEQYF. The chain links TRBV5-6 to TRBJ2-7, with 10 positions matching TRBD2. Germline lookup yields CDR1 SGHDT and CDR2 YYEEEE. This CDR3 contains 15 residues.

This clonotype showed up many times. The chain links TRBV20-1 to TRBJ2-7; 7 bases line up with TRBD2. The CDR3 runs 15 residues. After removal of 3 bases from V and 5 bases from J, the junction contained 13 bases not matched to a gene. Germline assignment: CDR1 DFQATT and CDR2 SNEGSKA (reference sequence). In DNA, the CDR3 is TGCAGTGCTAGGGAAAGCGGGGCCTACCCCCACGAGCAGTACTTC. It is translated as CSARESGAYPHEQYF.

This clonotype has just a few counts. The V call is TRBV20-1, the J call TRBJ2-3; 7 nucleotides agree with TRBD2. With V trimmed by 6 bases and J by 0 bases, 9 bases remained unmatched. The CDR3 has 15 residues. Germline V gene sequence: CDR1 DFQATT, CDR2 SNEGSKA (reference sequence). CDR3 sequence: CSANIAGPSTDTQYF. The CDR3 nucleotides are TGCAGTGCGAATATAGCGGGTCCTAGCACAGATACGCAGTATTTT.

This clonotype has a count of ten or more. The chain links TRBV10-2 to TRBJ2-1, with 7 positions matching TRBD2. The CDR3 covers 14 residues. The germline V gene has CDR1 WSHSY and CDR2 SAAADI. V lost 6 bases and J lost 2; bases outside the gene matches: 4. The CDR3 here is CASRRDYTYNEQFF. The CDR3 nucleotides read TGCGCCAGCAGAAGGGACTACACCTACAATGAGCAGTTCTTC.

The chain has TRBV24-1 and TRBJ2-5, with 10 bases fitting TRBD1. Germline trimming cut 3 bases from V and 5 bases from J; bases unmatched to any gene: 8. There are 16 residues in the CDR3. CDR1 KGHDR and CDR2 SFDVKD come from the germline V gene. CDR3 sequence (DNA): TGTGCCACCAGTGATCTCGGGACAGGGGCGCGGGAGACCCAGTACTTC. Its protein is CATSDLGTGARETQYF.

V is TRBV7-9 and J is TRBJ2-7; 9 nucleotides line up with TRBD2. V gave up 5 bases and J gave up 7 bases; unmatched junction bases: 12. CDR3 length equals 15 residues. The V gene's germline CDR1 is SEHNR and CDR2 FQNEAQ (reference sequence). CDR3: CASSTWASGTREQYF. The CDR3, as DNA: TGTGCCAGCAGCACTTGGGCTAGCGGGACAAGGGAGCAGTACTTC.

In its sample, this clonotype was seen many times. CDR3 DNA sequence: TGCGCCAGAACCTGCGACAGGAGATCCTACGAGCAGTACTTC. Protein: CARTCDRRSYEQYF. This chain links TRBV4-1 with TRBJ2-7, with D perhaps matching TRBD1 (6 bases). Between the trimmed V and J ends, which lost 9 bases and 1 base, there was a span of 16 bases. This CDR3 has 14 residues. CDR1 is MGHRA and CDR2 is YSYEKL in the germline V gene.

As DNA, the CDR3 is TGTGCCATTACCCAAGGGGGACAGATCTCCCCCTCTGGAAACACCATATATTTT. Its protein product is CAITQGGQISPSGNTIYF. This rearrangement joins TRBV10-3 to TRBJ1-3; TRBD1 matches at 7 bases. The CDR3 runs to 18 residues. Germline CDR1 reads ENHRY; CDR2 reads SYGVKD. V was pared by 9 bases and J by 0 bases, with 17 bases of the junction left unmatched.

This clonotype has more than one count but fewer than ten. The gene calls are TRBV9 and TRBJ1-2; D call uncertain. V was shortened by 0 bases and J by 5 bases, with 8 bases between the two germline ends. The CDR3 covers 13 residues. Germline CDR1 SGDLS, CDR2 YYNGEE. The CDR3 sequence: CASSVEHLYGYTF. The DNA for the CDR3 is TGTGCCAGCAGCGTAGAGCATTTATATGGCTACACCTTC.

This clonotype has just a few counts. V gene TRBV20-1 combines with J gene TRBJ2-2, with 7 nucleotides matching TRBD1. The V and J ends lost 2 bases and 6 bases, in that order; junction bases with no gene match: 6. There are 14 residues in the CDR3. Looked up from germline, CDR1 is DFQATT and CDR2 is SNEGSKA (reference sequence). CDR3 region: CSARKGQRSGELFF. CDR3 bases: TGCAGTGCTAGAAAGGGACAGAGATCCGGGGAGCTGTTTTTT.

This clonotype appeared a few times. This chain links TRBV10-2 with TRBJ2-7, with a tentative D call TRBD1 (6 bases). The CDR3 has 16 residues. The ends were cut back, 6 bases at V and 2 bases at J, with 20 bases in the middle. In germline, CDR1 is WSHSY, CDR2 SAAADI. CDR3 bases: TGCGCCAGCAGAGACGACCCTGGGGGCTCGCCCTACGAGCAGTACTTC. It yields the protein CASRDDPGGSPYEQYF.

The chain carries TRBV29-1 and TRBJ2-1, with TRBD2 identical over 7 bases. V shed 3 bases, J shed 6 bases, and the junction held 8 bases outside the gene matches. Per germline, CDR1 SQVTM and CDR2 ANQGSEA. The CDR3 spans 14 residues. The CDR3 sequence: CSVDGMKRGNEQFF. CDR3 DNA: TGCAGCGTTGACGGGATGAAGCGGGGCAATGAGCAGTTCTTC.

This clonotype was counted only a few times. The chain combines TRBV20-1 with TRBJ2-1; perhaps TRBD2 as D (6 bases). Trimming shortened V by 0 bases and J by 6 bases, and 12 bases separated the two germline ends. The CDR3 contains 14 residues. Looked up from germline, CDR1 is DFQATT and CDR2 is SNEGSKA (reference sequence). The chain's CDR3 is CSARDGVGGNEQFF. The CDR3 bases are TGCAGTGCTAGAGACGGTGTGGGAGGCAATGAGCAGTTCTTC.

The chain combines TRBV7-2 with TRBJ2-5, with TRBD2 matching 9 bases. This CDR3 contains 17 residues. V gave up 1 base and J gave up 5 bases; unmatched junction bases: 11. Germline CDR1 and CDR2: SGHTA and FQGNSA. The CDR3 DNA reads TGTGCCAGCAGCTTAGGGTTTGGCGGGAGGGCCCGGGAGACCCAGTACTTC. The encoded protein is CASSLGFGGRARETQYF.

This chain joins TRBV6-1 and TRBJ2-7, with no clear D. Trimming removed 1 base from V and 10 bases from J, with 5 bases in between. CDR1 and CDR2 from the germline V gene are MNHNS and SASEGT. The CDR3 runs 10 residues. DNA of the CDR3: TGTGCCAGCAGTGAAGACTCACAGTACTTC. Translated, it gives CASSEDSQYF.

This chain links TRBV6-2 or TRBV6-3 with TRBJ2-7; perhaps TRBD2 as D (7 bases). Between the trimmed V and J ends, which lost 6 bases and 7 bases, there was a span of 22 bases. Germline lookup yields CDR1 MNHEY and CDR2 SVGEGT. This CDR3 has 15 amino acids. CDR3 region: CASSRRPGGSGEQYF. The CDR3 DNA is TGTGCCAGCAGCCGCCGGCCGGGGGGCTCGGGAGAGCAGTACTTC.

This clonotype was observed a few times. The V gene is TRBV12-3 or TRBV12-4, the J gene TRBJ2-7; D not resolved. The CDR3 sequence is 12 residues long. The ends were cut back, 5 bases at V and 2 bases at J, with 7 bases in the middle. The CDR3 reads CASSQPAYEQYF. In DNA form, the CDR3 reads TGTGCCAGCAGTCAGCCAGCCTACGAGCAGTACTTC.

This clonotype was seen many times. The chain joins TRBV7-2 to TRBJ2-3; D may be TRBD1 (6 bases). The CDR3 contains 13 residues. Trimming left V 1 base short and J 14 bases short, with 16 bases between. In germline, CDR1 is SGHTA, CDR2 FQGNSA. This CDR3 is CASSLESQGGAYF. CDR3 coding DNA: TGTGCCAGCAGCTTAGAATCACAGGGTGGGGCGTATTTT. Using reference TRBV7-2 and TRBJ2-3 for the parts outside the CDR3, the full variable domain is GAGVSQSPSNKVTEKGKDVELRCDPISGHTALYWYRQSLGQGLEFLIYFQGNSAPDKSGLPSDRFSAERTGGSVSTLTIQRTQQEDSAVYLCASSLESQGGAYFGPGTRLTVL.

This clonotype was recorded a few times. V usage is TRBV12-3 or TRBV12-4 and J usage is TRBJ2-1; the D gene is possibly TRBD1 (6 bases). The CDR3 has 17 amino acids. V lost 7 bases and J 5 bases, leaving 24 bases between the germline ends. Here the CDR3 DNA reads TGTGCCAGCACTCCCTCTTGGGAGCCGGACAGCAACAATGAGCAGTTCTTC. The encoded protein is CASTPSWEPDSNNEQFF.